This T cell receptor beta chain was recorded in a study of blood T cells in healthy people across ages. Study information: With template switching, about one barcoded beta molecule was captured per two T cells.

Total RNA extracted from each sample amounted to at least 5 micrograms. PCR was performed a second time for about 7 to 11 cycles using a sample-barcoded 5' primer and a J-beta primer mix. Via MiXCR, TCRdb re-called the 5' RACE reads, giving one row per CDR3 protein. The sample lists around 1,000,000 distinct CDR3 sequences, roughly 24% seen once, with about 0.69% in the top ten. Germline CDR1 and CDR2: SGHDT and YYEEEE. J was trimmed by 5 bases and V by 4 bases; bases with no gene match: 11. This CDR3 has 15 amino acids. Findings and caveats of the study: Age advanced and TCR beta diversity per million T cells fell, roughly linearly.

As concerns this clonotype: Its specificity is not known.

Separately, the same data were catalogued under a study of T cells of mothers and their children.

The receptor was isolated from a girl aged 2 to 10 in good health. The sample comprised blood. The chain is built from TRBV5-6 and TRBJ2-5; TRBD1 aligns across 7 bases. The CDR3 region is CASSGGQEGRETQYF. The CDR3 DNA follows: TGTGCCAGCAGCGGAGGACAGGAAGGCAGGGAGACCCAGTACTTC.